This entry lists 27 T cell receptor beta chains sequenced from one sample in a study of radiotherapy plus CTLA-4 blockade in lung cancer. Sequencing was performed with immunoSEQ multiplex PCR; in TCRdb, only in-frame clones are kept and a portion is missing. The sample lists around 80,000 clones, roughly four fifths occurring once. Source: peripheral blood, taken from a patient treated with radiotherapy plus ipilimumab. The receptor set was obtained from a human donor with non-small cell lung cancer who had stable disease on radiotherapy plus ipilimumab.

Turning to this clone: Other DNA sequences of this sample code for an identical CDR3. The genes are TRBV6-1 and TRBJ1-1, with 11 bases fitting TRBD1. Germline CDR1 is MNHNS and CDR2 is SASEGT. V was clipped by 6 bases and J by 6 bases; unmatched bases: 6. The CDR3 runs to 14 residues. The CDR3 spells CASREGQGGAEAFF. The DNA for the CDR3 is TGTGCCAGCAGGGAGGGACAGGGGGGGGCTGAAGCTTTCTTT.

J is TRBJ2-2 and V is TRBV9; D is undetermined. The germline gives CDR1 SGDLS, CDR2 YYNGEE. The CDR3 consists of 13 residues. The germline V and J ends were trimmed by 0 bases and 4 bases, with 4 bases remaining between them. CDR3 region: CASSVDSTGELFF. The DNA for the CDR3 is TGTGCCAGCAGCGTAGATAGCACCGGGGAGCTGTTTTTT. The full variable domain, completed using reference TRBV9 and TRBJ2-2, is DSGVTQTPKHLITATGQRVTLRCSPRSGDLSVYWYQQSLDQGLQFLIQYYNGEERAKGNILERFSAQQFPDLHSELNLSSLELGDSALYFCASSVDSTGELFFGEGSRLTVL.

The chain employs TRBV9 and TRBJ2-7, with D perhaps matching TRBD2 (6 bases). The CDR3 is 12 residues long. The V and J ends lost 4 bases and 7 bases respectively, with 12 bases between them. Germline CDR1 reads SGDLS; CDR2 reads YYNGEE. CDR3 DNA sequence: TGTGCCAGCAGCCTGGGGGGTTCAGAGCAGTACTTC. Encoded protein: CASSLGGSEQYF.

The chain uses TRBV7-2 and TRBJ2-2; D could derive from TRBD1 or TRBD2 (5 bases each). The CDR3 loop spans 17 amino acids. The germline V gene has CDR1 SGHTA and CDR2 FQGNSA. V lost 7 bases, J lost 2 bases, and 20 bases lay in between. The CDR3 sequence: CASNQRSGGFNTGELFF. For the CDR3, the DNA is TGTGCCAGCAACCAAAGGTCTGGGGGATTTAACACCGGGGAGCTGTTTTTT.

This clone was observed a handful of times. The chain links TRBV4-2 to TRBJ1-3; D is perhaps TRBD1 (6 bases). Trimming shortened V by 3 bases and J by 2 bases, and 23 bases separated the two germline ends. The CDR3 loop spans 19 amino acids. CDR1 and CDR2 from the germline V gene are LGHNA and YNFKEQ. The CDR3 reads CASSHDILTRGGPGNTIYF. CDR3 coding DNA: TGTGCCAGCAGCCATGACATTCTCACCCGGGGGGGGCCTGGAAACACCATATATTTT.

CDR3 region: CASSMGQGNQPQHF. Written as DNA, the CDR3 is TGTGCCAGTAGTATGGGACAGGGGAATCAGCCCCAGCATTTT. This sequence joins TRBV19 and TRBJ1-5; 10 bases align to TRBD1. J was trimmed by 4 bases and V by 3 bases; bases with no gene match: 0. The CDR3 length is 14 residues. Germline V CDR1 and CDR2: LNHDA, SQIVND (reference sequence).

This chain uses TRBV7-6 with TRBJ2-1; 10 bases align to TRBD2. V shed 2 bases and J 9 bases; nucleotides not matched to a gene: 7. This CDR3 comprises 15 residues. Per germline, CDR1 SGHVS and CDR2 FNYEAQ. The CDR3 bases are TGTGCCAGCAGCTTACCGGGACTAGCGATTGGTGAGCAGTTCTTC. Its translation is CASSLPGLAIGEQFF.

The V call is TRBV6-5, the J call TRBJ2-3, with a tentative D call TRBD1 (6 bases). Germline values: CDR1 MNHEY, CDR2 SVGAGI. Trimming removed 5 bases from V and 2 bases from J, with 14 bases in between. This CDR3 comprises 15 residues. The CDR3 nucleotides are TGTGCCAGCAGTATGGGACACGCAAACACAGATACGCAGTATTTT. It yields the protein CASSMGHANTDTQYF.

The chain employs TRBV5-1 and TRBJ2-7; 11 bases are shared with TRBD1. J was trimmed by 10 bases and V by 3 bases; bases with no gene match: 9. Germline V gives CDR1 SGHRS, CDR2 YFSETQ. The CDR3 is 14 amino acids. This CDR3 is CASSSSGQGAKQYF. The CDR3, as DNA: TGCGCCAGCAGCTCCTCAGGACAGGGGGCGAAACAGTACTTC.

J is TRBJ2-1 and V is TRBV7-2, with D tentatively TRBD2 (5 bases). The ends were cut back, 5 bases at V and 5 bases at J, with 13 bases in the middle. Germline-derived CDR1 and CDR2 are SGHTA and FQGNSA. This CDR3 contains 14 residues. The CDR3 region has the DNA TGTGCCAGCAGCCGACGCCGGGGTAACAATGAGCAGTTCTTC. Residues: CASSRRRGNNEQFF.

DNA of the CDR3: TGCGCCAGCAGCTTTTTGGCTAACAGCAATGAGCAGTTCTTC. It codes for CASSFLANSNEQFF. This chain uses TRBV5-1 with TRBJ2-1, with no clear D. The V gene's germline CDR1 is SGHRS and CDR2 YFSETQ. There are 14 residues in the CDR3. V was trimmed by 2 bases and J by 6 bases, leaving 12 bases between them.

The chain joins TRBV6-5 to TRBJ1-5; no definite D call. Trimming took off 6 bases at V and 0 bases at J, with 6 bases between the two ends. Germline V gene lookup returns CDR1 MNHEY and CDR2 SVGAGI. The CDR3 length is 13 residues. In DNA form, the CDR3 reads TGTGCCAGCAGATTGGGTAGCAATCAGCCCCAGCATTTT. Translated: CASRLGSNQPQHF.

The V call is TRBV2, the J call TRBJ2-1; D ambiguous. Trimming shortened V by 6 bases and J by 7 bases, and 4 bases separated the two germline ends. This CDR3 spans 10 amino acids. The germline gives CDR1 SNHLY, CDR2 FYNNEI. The CDR3 protein is CASRGNEQFF. CDR3 DNA sequence: TGTGCCAGCAGGGGAAATGAGCAGTTCTTC.

The chain employs TRBV5-1 and TRBJ2-1, with TRBD1 as a possible D gene (5 bases). Germline V gives CDR1 SGHRS, CDR2 YFSETQ. The V end lost 5 bases, the J end lost 5 bases, and 11 bases lay between the germline ends. The length of the CDR3 is 13 residues. The CDR3 DNA follows: TGCGCCAGCAGATTCAGGGCGGACAATGAGCAGTTCTTC. It translates to CASRFRADNEQFF.

The CDR3 DNA reads as TGTGCCAGCAGTTTCCCAGGGGCAGGAGGAAACACCATATATTTT. Translation gives CASSFPGAGGNTIYF. V is TRBV28 and J is TRBJ1-3, with D possibly matching TRBD1 (6 bases). The CDR3 covers 15 residues. Trimming took 3 bases from V and 4 from J, leaving 13 bases between them. The germline gives CDR1 MDHEN, CDR2 SYDVKM. The complete variable domain, with remaining parts taken from reference TRBV28 and TRBJ1-3, reads DVKVTQSSRYLVKRTGEKVFLECVQDMDHENMFWYRQDPGLGLRLIYFSYDVKMKEKGDIPEGYSVSREKKERFSLILESASTNQTSMYLCASSFPGAGGNTIYFGEGSWLTVV.

This chain uses TRBV27 with TRBJ2-7; no clear D gene. CDR1 and CDR2 (germline): MNHEY, SMNVEV (reference sequence). Trimming stripped 3 bases from V and 8 bases from J, with 11 bases between. CDR3 length: 12 residues. In DNA, the CDR3 is TGTGCCAGCAGTTTCTCAGGTATCAAGCAGTACTTC. Residues: CASSFSGIKQYF.

This sequence joins TRBV2 and TRBJ1-2; a possible D gene is TRBD1 (5 bases). CDR3 length: 17 residues. CDR1 SNHLY and CDR2 FYNNEI come from the germline V gene. Trimming shortened V by 4 bases and J by 0 bases, and 18 bases separated the two germline ends. The CDR3: CASSVVRATIPNYGYTF. For the CDR3, the DNA is TGTGCCAGCAGTGTTGTCAGGGCTACAATTCCTAACTATGGCTACACCTTC.

V and J are TRBV18 and TRBJ2-7, with D possibly called TRBD1 or TRBD2 (5 bases each). Trimming cost V 4 bases and J 5 bases, with 15 bases left between them. The CDR3 is made up of 14 amino acids. Germline loops: CDR1 KGHSH, CDR2 LQKENI. Written as DNA, the CDR3 is TGTGCCAGCTCACGGACTGCCCCCAGGGACGAGCAGTACTTC. Translating gives CASSRTAPRDEQYF.

The rearrangement uses TRBV9 and TRBJ2-1; D possibly corresponds to TRBD2 (6 bases). V was cut by 1 base and J by 8 bases, with 19 bases left in between. Germline-derived CDR1 and CDR2 are SGDLS and YYNGEE. The CDR3 is made up of 16 amino acids. The CDR3 DNA sequence: TGTGCCAGCAGCGTAACAACCGGGACTGGTAACCATGAGCAGTTCTTC. This translates into CASSVTTGTGNHEQFF.

This chain connects TRBV30 to TRBJ1-6; D unresolved. Trimming took off 5 bases at V and 9 bases at J, with 17 bases between the two ends. Germline V gene sequence: CDR1 GTSNPN, CDR2 SVGIG (reference sequence). This CDR3 contains 14 residues. CDR3 DNA: TGTGCCTGGCAAATAGCAGGCCGGGGTTCACCCCTCCACTTT. Protein product: CAWQIAGRGSPLHF.

V is TRBV7-9 and J is TRBJ2-1; either TRBD1 or TRBD2 may fit D (5 bases each). Trimming removed 7 bases at V and 4 bases at J, with 14 bases between. This CDR3 spans 14 amino acids. Germline V lookup: CDR1 SEHNR, CDR2 FQNEAQ (reference sequence). The chain's CDR3 is CASMERGTYNEQFF. CDR3 DNA sequence: TGTGCCAGCATGGAGAGGGGCACGTACAATGAGCAGTTCTTC.

Only a few counts were recorded for this clone. The chain joins TRBV25-1 to TRBJ1-1; D not resolved. Trimming shortened V by 5 bases and J by 4 bases, and 14 bases separated the two germline ends. The CDR3 has 14 residues. Germline assignment: CDR1 MGHDK and CDR2 SYGVNS. The CDR3 coding sequence is TGTGCCAGCAGTCCCCAAGGGAGAGGCACTGAAGCTTTCTTT. As protein: CASSPQGRGTEAFF.

J is TRBJ2-4 and V is TRBV6-6; no firm D call. V lost 6 bases to trimming and J lost 1 base, with 13 bases between them. This CDR3 comprises 15 residues. Germline lookup yields CDR1 MNHNY and CDR2 SVGAGI (reference sequence). The CDR3: CASRSPERAKNIQYF. CDR3 nucleotides: TGTGCCAGCAGGTCCCCGGAGAGGGCCAAAAACATTCAGTACTTC.

The rearrangement uses TRBV19 and TRBJ1-2; perhaps TRBD1 as D (5 bases). Germline CDR1 reads LNHDA; CDR2 reads SQIVND (reference sequence). V shed 4 bases and J shed 4 bases, with 16 bases lying between them. This CDR3 comprises 15 residues. The CDR3 region has the DNA TGTGCCAGTAGTAGTCAACTAGTGGGGGGCTATGGCTACACCTTC. Translation: CASSSQLVGGYGYTF.

This clone showed up just once. The chain links TRBV7-2 to TRBJ2-3; D gene uncertain. The V gene lost 5 bases and the J gene lost 2 bases, with 11 bases spanning the gap. Germline assignment: CDR1 SGHTA and CDR2 FQGNSA. The CDR3 consists of 14 residues. The CDR3 loop reads CASSRRYNTDTQYF. CDR3 nucleotides: TGTGCCAGCAGCCGTCGCTACAACACAGATACGCAGTATTTT.

The chain is built from TRBV2 and TRBJ1-2; no reliable D call. There are 10 residues in the CDR3. The germline V and J ends were trimmed by 8 bases and 8 bases, with 9 bases remaining between them. Germline V gene data show CDR1 as SNHLY and CDR2 as FYNNEI. The CDR3 DNA reads as TGTGCCAGCTTGGCTGGAGGCTACACCTTC. It specifies CASLAGGYTF.

The V gene is TRBV10-2, the J gene TRBJ1-6; D call uncertain. In germline, CDR1 is WSHSY, CDR2 SAAADI. Trimming took off 3 bases at V and 12 bases at J, with 18 bases between the two ends. This CDR3 has 15 amino acids. The chain's CDR3 is CASSDVLQLHQPLHF. CDR3 sequence (DNA): TGCGCCAGCAGTGATGTGTTACAGCTACACCAACCCCTCCACTTT.